Reported below is one TCR beta chain. The antigen remains undetermined. The donors were members of the roughly 120-subject validation cohort (separate from the approximately 730-subject first cohort). The protocol was immunoSEQ multiplex PCR, while the TCRdb copy is restricted to in-frame clones and leaves out a portion. The sample has about 160,000 clones, over 85% seen once. This specimen belongs to a study of cytomegalovirus exposure and HLA in healthy donors. The study, taken as a whole, reports: One later analysis, an examination of the 120 or so validation repertoires, found that first-cohort TCR clusters tended to co-occur in them. The study put 160 or so TCR beta chains on its list as cytomegalovirus-associated.

Source material: PBMCs. The receptor comes from a man in his late teens or twenties in good health and CMV-seropositive.

The CDR3 bases are TGTGCCAGCAGTTTTGGTAGTATCCCTGAGCAGTTCTTC. The encoded protein is CASSFGSIPEQFF. The V and J genes are TRBV28 and TRBJ2-1; D remains ambiguous. The germline gives CDR1 MDHEN, CDR2 SYDVKM. The CDR3 is 13 residues long. The germline V and J ends were trimmed by 3 bases and 9 bases, with 12 bases remaining between them. Together with reference TRBV28 and TRBJ2-1, the CDR3 gives the full variable domain: DVKVTQSSRYLVKRTGEKVFLECVQDMDHENMFWYRQDPGLGLRLIYFSYDVKMKEKGDIPEGYSVSREKKERFSLILESASTNQTSMYLCASSFGSIPEQFFGPGTRLTVL.